What follows are 6 T cell receptor beta chains derived from one specimen sequenced in a study of Tregs in tolerant kidney transplant recipients. Only in-frame clones appear in the TCRdb table, and some are missing; sequencing was by immunoSEQ multiplex PCR. In all, the sample yields around 48,000 clones. The sample consisted of CD4+ T cells from blood, taken before the transplant. The receptors shown here come from a human donor who received a combined kidney and bone marrow transplant.

As regards this clone: The read comes to an end 3 residues before the CDR3 does, leaving the germline J gene to fill in the end. The V call is TRBV10-1, the J call TRBJ2-1; D is perhaps TRBD2 (6 bases). Germline V gives CDR1 WNHNN, CDR2 SYGVQD (reference sequence). The V gene lost 5 bases and the J gene lost 7 bases, with 12 bases spanning the gap. The CDR3 totals 13 residues. The covered CDR3 bases are TGCGCCAGCAGTCGAGCGGGTAGGAATGAG. Its protein product is CASSRAGRNE. The CDR3 as a whole reads CASSRAGRNEQFF.

As for this clone: Coverage ceases 3 residues before the CDR3 finishes, and the germline J gene fills in the end. The gene calls are TRBV7-8 and TRBJ2-2; a weak D match, TRBD1 (5 bases). Per germline, CDR1 SGHVS and CDR2 FQNEAQ. This CDR3 has 17 residues. The V gene lost 0 bases and the J gene lost 2 bases, with 13 bases spanning the gap. The CDR3 reads CASSLAFGASNTGELFF. The CDR3 DNA, read in part, is TGTGCCAGCAGCTTAGCGTTTGGGGCATCTAACACCGGGGAG.

The CDR3 reads CASSPTGQSGANVLTF. The sequenced CDR3 bases are TGTGCCAGTAGTCCGACAGGCCAATCTGGGGCCAACGTC. The chain has TRBV19 and TRBJ2-6; maybe TRBD1 (6 bases). The CDR3 is cut off 3 residues early in the read; its end comes from the germline J gene. V lost 5 bases and J lost 1, with 12 bases in between. CDR1 and CDR2 (germline): LNHDA, SQIVND (reference sequence). CDR3 length: 16 residues.

For this clone: The sequence runs out 3 residues before the end of the CDR3; the remainder is reconstructed from the germline J gene. The chain joins TRBV20-1 to TRBJ2-1, with TRBD2 matching over 7 bases. The CDR3 is made up of 11 amino acids. CDR1 DFQATT and CDR2 SNEGSKA come from the germline V gene (reference sequence). The sequenced part of the CDR3 DNA is TGCGGAGCGGGGTTTAACAATGAG. It translates to CGAGFNNE. The whole CDR3 sequence reads CGAGFNNEQFF.

With respect to this clone: The read terminates 3 residues ahead of where the CDR3 ends, so the germline J gene completes it. The V gene is TRBV18, the J gene TRBJ2-2; a weak D match, TRBD1 (6 bases). The CDR3 covers 16 residues. Germline assignment: CDR1 KGHSH and CDR2 LQKENI. Trimming took off 4 bases at V and 0 bases at J, with 12 bases between the two ends. The sequenced CDR3 bases are TGTGCCAGCTCACTAGGGACATACGCGAACACCGGGGAG. Translated, it gives CASSLGTYANTGE. Given in full, the CDR3 is CASSLGTYANTGELFF.

In the case of this clone: The DNA ends 3 residues before the CDR3 does, and the rest of the CDR3 is filled in from the germline J gene. V is TRBV20-1 and J is TRBJ2-7; D remains unclear. Trimming removed 3 bases from V and 4 bases from J, with 10 bases in between. The CDR3 is 12 residues long. Germline loops: CDR1 DFQATT, CDR2 SNEGSKA (reference sequence). The CDR3 spells CSASPGQYEQYF. The part of the CDR3 DNA that was read is TGCAGTGCTAGCCCAGGTCAGTACGAG.